This T cell receptor beta chain emerged from a study of early T cells in non-severe SARS-CoV-2 infection. Each CDR3 protein is one row after TCRdb ran MiXCR on the 5' RACE reads. The table includes some 80,000 distinct CDR3 sequences, approximately 12% detected once. Looked up from germline, CDR1 is SEHNR and CDR2 is FQNEAQ (reference sequence). The CDR3 covers 15 residues. Trimming removed 3 bases from V and 2 bases from J, with 14 bases in between. This sequence joins TRBV7-9 and TRBJ2-7, with D unresolved. Sequencing used whole blood. The clonotype comes from an adult who was a healthcare worker with PCR-confirmed SARS-CoV-2 infection or an uninfected control (not recorded which). The CDR3 sequence: CASSFVQVSTYEQYF. The CDR3 region has the DNA TGTGCCAGCAGCTTCGTTCAAGTTAGTACCTACGAGCAGTACTTC.